This T cell receptor (beta chain) was recorded in a study of T-cell memory formation after mild COVID-19. Germline V gives CDR1 KGHSY, CDR2 FQNENV. The CDR3 covers 16 residues. V shed 4 bases, J shed 9 bases, and the junction held 13 bases outside the gene matches. TCRdb re-called the 5' RACE reads through MiXCR, storing one row per CDR3 protein. The data hold tens of thousands of distinct CDR3 sequences, with 11% to 15% observed a single time. This chain uses TRBV16 with TRBJ2-1, with TRBD2 identical over 9 bases. The origin of this receptor is an adult woman who had mild COVID-19 (a few samples of this study predate the infection). Cell type and time point are not known. The specimen was PBMCs or a T cell subset sorted from them (not recorded which). CDR3: CASSRGGTSHGGEQFF. The CDR3 DNA reads TGTGCCAGCAGCCGAGGGGGGACTAGCCACGGCGGTGAGCAGTTCTTC. Filled out from reference TRBV16 and TRBJ2-1, the complete variable domain reads GEEVAQTPKHLVRGEGQKAKLYCAPIKGHSYVFWYQQVLKNEFKFLISFQNENVFDETGMPKERFSAKCLPNSPCSLEIQATKLEDSAVYFCASSRGGTSHGGEQFFGPGTRLTVL.